One sample yielded the 3 T cell receptor beta chains listed below, sequenced in a study of T cells in women clearing cervical HPV infection. The protocol was immunoSEQ multiplex PCR, while the TCRdb copy is restricted to in-frame clones and leaves out a portion. Its table lists about 23,000 clones. Sequenced input: blood buffy coat. The receptors were gathered from a woman aged 18 to 75 with a cervical HPV16 infection that either progressed to CIN3+ or cleared (not recorded which).

Concerning this clone: The CDR3 end lies 3 residues beyond the end of the read and is filled in from the germline J gene. V is TRBV2 and J is TRBJ1-1; TRBD1 might be the D (6 bases). The CDR3 consists of 14 residues. CDR1 is SNHLY and CDR2 is FYNNEI in the germline V gene. With 6 bases removed from V and 5 bases from J, the gap between germline ends came to 16 bases. The sequenced CDR3 bases are TGTGCCAGCAGGGCGATCAGGGGTTGGACTGAA. The encoded protein is CASRAIRGWTE. The full CDR3 protein reads CASRAIRGWTEAFF.

To note about this clone: The CDR3 end is not reached by the read, which stops 3 residues before it; the germline J gene fills it in. V gene TRBV4-1 combines with J gene TRBJ2-7, with a weak D call TRBD1 (8 bases). This CDR3 region has 15 residues. Germline V gene data show CDR1 as MGHRA and CDR2 as YSYEKL. V gave up 4 bases and J gave up 4 bases, with 17 bases separating them. The sequenced CDR3 bases are TGCGCCAGCAGCCCCGACAGGGGAGGGGGATACGAG. Protein sequence: CASSPDRGGGYE. The whole CDR3 reads CASSPDRGGGYEQYF.

CDR3 DNA, as far as it was read: TGTGCCATCCGACAGCTCTCTGGAAACACC. Encoded protein: CAIRQLSGNT. The CDR3, in full, reads CAIRQLSGNTIYF. The J gene is TRBJ1-3, the V gene TRBV10-3; the D gene is possibly TRBD1 (5 bases). The read finishes 3 residues shy of the CDR3 end, and the germline J gene is used to complete it. CDR1 ENHRY and CDR2 SYGVKD come from the germline V gene. Trimming took 8 bases from V and 0 from J, leaving 8 bases between them. CDR3 length: 13 amino acids.